The text below deals with one T cell receptor beta chain. The antigen is unknown. This sample was included in a study of blood T cells in healthy people across ages. Next came a second PCR, run for about 7 to 11 cycles, which used a sample-barcoded 5' primer along with a J-beta primer mix. TCRdb recomputed calls from the 5' RACE reads with MiXCR, one row per CDR3 protein. This table holds roughly 500,000 distinct CDR3 sequences, 27% found once. General observations from the study: The study found more naive CD4+ cells and higher diversity in long-lived than aged donors.

There were healthy Caucasian individuals from Russia, aged roughly 6 to 90, serving as donors. Material: blood. The receptor was isolated from a woman aged 70-85 years in good health.

The CDR3 DNA reads as TGCAGTGCTCGCGGACGGGGGAATGAAAAACTGTTTTTT. It yields the protein CSARGRGNEKLFF. The chain carries TRBV20-1 and TRBJ1-4; possible D gene TRBD1, 5 bases. Trimming took 5 bases from V and 5 from J, leaving 12 bases between them. Germline V gene sequence: CDR1 DFQATT, CDR2 SNEGSKA (reference sequence). There are 13 residues in the CDR3.